The subject of this entry is one T cell receptor (beta chain). Germline CDR1 and CDR2: KGHSH and LQKENI. V was clipped by 0 bases and J by 3 bases; unmatched bases: 7. The CDR3 is 16 amino acids. Sequencing used immunoSEQ multiplex PCR; TCRdb keeps in-frame clones, though not all of them. The repertoire holds 250,000 to 350,000 clones, about 89% seen once, with approximately 2.1% in the top ten. This entry is derived from a study of blood T cell repertoires in COVID-19. Looking at the study overall: PBMCs, B-cell-depleted T cells, or T cells were the source of the cDNA or gDNA that made up the material.

The chain uses TRBV18 and TRBJ1-2; the match to TRBD1 covers 7 bases. Sequencing was performed on peripheral blood. This TCR was sampled from a woman aged 25-40 years with COVID-19, enrolled during active disease. CDR3 sequence reads: CASSPPSVGQDYGYTF. The CDR3 DNA is TGTGCCAGCTCACCACCCTCAGTCGGACAGGACTATGGCTACACCTTC.